Below, one T cell receptor beta chain is given with its context. Its antigen remains unknown. PCR employed 60 Vbeta and 13 Jbeta primers. The protocol was immunoSEQ multiplex PCR, while the TCRdb copy is restricted to in-frame clones and leaves out a portion. Here the sample spans 150,000 to 200,000 clones, about four fifths being singletons. This record belongs to a study of cytomegalovirus exposure and HLA in healthy donors. Study findings and constraints: The later analysis indicated that the majority of CMV-associated TCR beta chains appeared HLA-restricted. Most subjects had HLA-A and HLA-B alleles reportedly predicted accurately by TCR beta sequences. The authors assumed roughly uniform sequencing depth across donors for presence/absence analyses.

J gave up 1 base and V 0 bases, and 6 bases lay outside the gene matches. CDR1 is SGHTA, CDR2 FQGNSA, per germline. The CDR3 consists of 17 residues. The sample comprised PBMCs. V and J are TRBV7-2 and TRBJ2-3; 8 bases align to TRBD1. This TCR was recovered from a woman aged 40 to 55 in good health and CMV-seronegative. CDR3 residues: CASSLAGTGKRTDTQYF. As DNA, the CDR3 is TGTGCCAGCAGCTTAGCCGGGACAGGCAAACGCACAGATACGCAGTATTTT.